This TCR beta chain was captured in a study of blood T cell repertoires in COVID-19. Method: immunoSEQ multiplex PCR; TCRdb's copy keeps in-frame clones and lacks some. Of roughly 150,000 clones detected, 70% to 85% appear once; the ten largest clones hold 10% to 11%. The J segment lost 5 bases and the V segment lost 4 bases, leaving 7 bases of the junction unmatched. This CDR3 is 16 amino acids long. Germline lookup yields CDR1 MGHRA and CDR2 YSYEKL. Sequenced: peripheral blood. The clonotype was recovered from a man between 60 and 70 years old who had recovered from COVID-19. The chain couples TRBV4-1 to TRBJ2-3; 12 bases fit TRBD2. The CDR3 loop is CASSRRLAGEVDTQYF. The CDR3 bases are TGCGCCAGCAGCCGTCGACTAGCGGGAGAGGTAGATACGCAGTATTTT.